This TCR beta chain was recorded in a study of T cell responses to AZD1222 COVID-19 vaccine. Findings and caveats of the study: Seropositivity was recorded at baseline in only 6 or 7 AZD1222 recipients. Researchers report vaccine-associated CD4 TCRs spanning spike, with dominance at 160-218 and 743-854. Unmutated regions of variants are reportedly targeted by nearly half of spike-specific TCRs.

V lost 4 bases and J 3 bases, leaving 10 bases between the germline ends. This CDR3 spans 13 amino acids. Germline V CDR1 and CDR2: KGHSH, LQKENI. The assay was immunoSEQ multiplex PCR, and TCRdb's table has in-frame clones only and misses some. This table has roughly 89,000 clones, around nine tenths appearing once. About this clone: The target antigen is unknown.

The sequences come from peripheral blood, collected on day 0 of MenACWY control vaccination. The sequence was collected from an adult in good health. The gene calls are TRBV18 and TRBJ2-7; D tentatively reads TRBD1 or TRBD2 (6 bases each). CDR3 sequence: CASSQGGNYEQYF. In DNA, the CDR3 is TGTGCCAGCTCACAGGGGGGCAACTACGAGCAGTACTTC. Full variable domain (outside the CDR3, taken from reference TRBV18 and TRBJ2-7): NAGVMQNPRHLVRRRGQEARLRCSPMKGHSHVYWYRQLPEEGLKFMVYLQKENIIDESGMPKERFSAEFPKEGPSILRIQQVVRGDSAAYFCASSQGGNYEQYFGPGTRLTVT.